Below are 23 T cell receptor beta chains sequenced from a single sample in a study of cytomegalovirus exposure and HLA in healthy donors (TCRdb year 2017). The method was the immunoSEQ multiplex PCR assay. TCRdb took over this immuneACCESS table, retaining in-frame rearrangements with V and J assigned. Such tables are incomplete; in checked studies, under half of the missing clones stem from an unresolved V gene, and the remainder is unexplained. For this sample the table gives some 170,000 clones, of which around nine tenths were detected only once. The ten largest account for roughly 2.6% of the sample. Sequencing was done on a sample of PBMCs. These receptors were obtained from a man aged 18 to 30 in good health and CMV-seropositive.

This chain connects TRBV7-9 to TRBJ2-1; 9 nucleotides agree with TRBD2. CDR1 and CDR2 (germline): SEHNR, FQNEAQ (reference sequence). V gave up 8 bases and J gave up 0 bases; unmatched junction bases: 17. The CDR3 length is 19 residues. The CDR3 nucleotides are TGTGCCAGCCTTCGGGGAAAGGAAGGCGGGAGGGCCTCCTACAATGAGCAGTTCTTC. It codes for CASLRGKEGGRASYNEQFF. Filled out from reference TRBV7-9 and TRBJ2-1, the complete variable domain reads DTGVSQNPRHKITKRGQNVTFRCDPISEHNRLYWYRQTLGQGPEFLTYFQNEAQLEKSRLLSDRFSAERPKGSFSTLEIQRTEQGDSAMYLCASLRGKEGGRASYNEQFFGPGTRLTVL.

CDR3 loop: CASSQDRRGGRLNEQFF. DNA of the CDR3: TGCGCCAGCAGCCAAGATCGTAGGGGGGGCCGTCTAAATGAGCAGTTCTTC. The rearrangement links TRBV4-3 to TRBJ2-1; TRBD2 is a possible D gene (7 bases). The CDR3 is 17 amino acids. Trimming took off 0 bases at V and 7 bases at J, with 19 bases between the two ends. In germline, CDR1 is LGHNA, CDR2 YSLEER.

The V and J genes are TRBV6-5 and TRBJ2-4; D unclear. V was shortened by 0 bases and J by 1 base, with 7 bases between the two germline ends. Germline values: CDR1 MNHEY, CDR2 SVGAGI. The CDR3 totals 15 residues. CDR3 residues: CASSYSQTAKNIQYF. Here the CDR3 DNA reads TGTGCCAGCAGTTACTCACAGACCGCCAAAAACATTCAGTACTTC.

The V call is TRBV7-2, the J call TRBJ1-2; maybe TRBD1 (5 bases). The ends were cut back, 1 base at V and 11 bases at J, with 14 bases in the middle. This CDR3 comprises 13 residues. Per germline, CDR1 SGHTA and CDR2 FQGNSA. In nucleotides, the CDR3 is TGTGCCAGCAGCTTAGGATACAGGCCAACTTACACCTTC. Amino acids: CASSLGYRPTYTF.

This chain uses TRBV11-1 with TRBJ2-5; maybe TRBD1 (6 bases). V shed 5 bases and J shed 4 bases, with 14 bases lying between them. The CDR3 runs 14 residues. Germline V gene sequence: CDR1 SGHAT, CDR2 FQDESV (reference sequence). The CDR3 here is CASSPVRGGETQYF. DNA of the CDR3: TGTGCCAGCAGCCCGGTTCGAGGGGGAGAGACCCAGTACTTC.

This sequence joins TRBV18 and TRBJ1-1; TRBD1 agrees at 7 bases. Per the germline V gene, CDR1 is KGHSH and CDR2 is LQKENI. The CDR3 covers 14 residues. V lost 6 bases, J lost 5 bases, and 9 bases stayed unmatched. The CDR3 DNA reads as TGTGCCAGCTCCCCGGGACAGAGAGGGACTGAAGCTTTCTTT. Translation: CASSPGQRGTEAFF.

This sequence joins TRBV4-2 and TRBJ2-3, with D maybe TRBD2 (6 bases). The CDR3 consists of 15 residues. Germline CDR1 LGHNA, CDR2 YNFKEQ. V was cut by 1 base and J by 5 bases, with 13 bases left in between. The CDR3 DNA reads TGTGCCAGCAGCCAAGGCACCGGGACTCAAGATACGCAGTATTTT. Its translation is CASSQGTGTQDTQYF.

J is TRBJ2-7 and V is TRBV11-3; TRBD1 agrees at 8 bases. V was pared by 5 bases and J by 6 bases, with 6 bases of the junction left unmatched. The V gene's germline CDR1 is SGHNT and CDR2 YENEEA. This CDR3 contains 13 residues. The CDR3 is CASSLQDRAEQYF. CDR3 sequence (DNA): TGTGCCAGCAGCCTACAGGACAGGGCCGAGCAGTACTTC. The entire variable domain, with the rest obtained from reference TRBV11-3 and TRBJ2-7, is as follows: EAGVVQSPRYKIIEKKQPVAFWCNPISGHNTLYWYLQNLGQGPELLIRYENEEAVDDSQLPKDRFSAERLKGVDSTLKIQPAELGDSAVYLCASSLQDRAEQYFGPGTRLTVT.

The chain couples TRBV9 to TRBJ2-3, with 9 bases lining up with TRBD2. V trimming: 0 bases; J trimming: 2 bases; junction bases outside the gene matches: 7. This CDR3 has 17 residues. From germline, CDR1 is SGDLS and CDR2 YYNGEE. The CDR3, as DNA: TGTGCCAGCAGCGTAGGCCCTGGACTAGCGATCACAGATACGCAGTATTTT. Residues: CASSVGPGLAITDTQYF.

CDR3 amino acids: CASSRYSDNEQFF. CDR3 bases: TGTGCCAGCAGCCGGTATAGTGACAATGAGCAGTTCTTC. The V and J genes are TRBV7-3 and TRBJ2-1; D ambiguous. Deletions cut 5 bases from V and 5 bases from J, with 10 bases between. The length of the CDR3 is 13 residues. Germline CDR1 is SGHTA and CDR2 is FQGTGA.

The chain uses TRBV9 and TRBJ2-2, with a weak D call TRBD2 (7 bases). The CDR3 is 15 residues long. CDR1 SGDLS and CDR2 YYNGEE come from the germline V gene. The V gene lost 4 bases and the J gene lost 6 bases, with 16 bases spanning the gap. In nucleotides, the CDR3 is TGTGCCAGCAGCTCAATGAAGGGGGGGTCCGGGGAGCTGTTTTTT. Its translation: CASSSMKGGSGELFF.

This clone was seen once. This chain links TRBV6-5 with TRBJ1-6, with a weak D call TRBD1 (5 bases). Germline V CDR1 and CDR2: MNHEY, SVGAGI. Between the trimmed V and J ends, which lost 6 bases and 9 bases, there was a span of 12 bases. The CDR3 loop spans 13 amino acids. This chain's CDR3 is CASSRPRGSPLHF. DNA for the CDR3: TGTGCCAGCAGCCGACCTAGGGGTTCACCCCTCCACTTT.

The gene calls are TRBV27 and TRBJ2-5; TRBD2 is a possible D gene (6 bases). Trimming removed 6 bases from V and 4 bases from J, with 12 bases in between. The CDR3 spans 13 residues. In germline, CDR1 is MNHEY, CDR2 SMNVEV (reference sequence). The CDR3 loop reads CASRRERAETQYF. In DNA form, the CDR3 reads TGTGCCAGCAGGAGGGAGCGGGCAGAGACCCAGTACTTC.

This chain uses TRBV5-1 with TRBJ2-2; the D gene is possibly TRBD2 (7 bases). V was trimmed by 4 bases and J by 4 bases, leaving 29 bases between them. This CDR3 contains 20 residues. Germline CDR1 and CDR2: SGHRS and YFSETQ. CDR3 in DNA: TGCGCCAGCAGCCCCGGAGGGAGGGGACACAGGGACTACCTCACCGGGGAGCTGTTTTTT. It codes for CASSPGGRGHRDYLTGELFF.

The J gene is TRBJ1-2, the V gene TRBV4-2; 10 bases map to TRBD1. The germline V gene encodes CDR1 LGHNA and CDR2 YNFKEQ. This CDR3 contains 17 residues. V shed 1 base, J shed 2 bases, and the junction held 7 bases outside the gene matches. The CDR3 nucleotides are TGTGCCAGCAGCCAAGTCGGACAGGGGGTGATCAACTATGGCTACACCTTC. Its translation: CASSQVGQGVINYGYTF.

The table lists this clone with a few counts. This chain uses TRBV18 with TRBJ1-3; D is possibly TRBD1 (5 bases). CDR3 size: 15 residues. Germline CDR1 is KGHSH and CDR2 is LQKENI. Trimming stripped 3 bases from V and 2 bases from J, with 11 bases between. Here the CDR3 reads CASSPGRFTGNTIYF. The CDR3 region has the DNA TGTGCCAGCTCACCGGGGCGGTTTACTGGAAACACCATATATTTT.

This chain connects TRBV4-1 to TRBJ2-1, with 10 bases identical to TRBD2. Germline trimming cut 4 bases from V and 4 bases from J; bases unmatched to any gene: 7. CDR3 length: 16 amino acids. The V gene's germline CDR1 is MGHRA and CDR2 YSYEKL. CDR3 amino acids: CASSPRQLAGYNEQFF. The CDR3 DNA reads as TGCGCCAGCAGCCCCCGGCAACTAGCGGGATACAATGAGCAGTTCTTC.

The rearrangement links TRBV6-5 to TRBJ1-2; D gene unclear. CDR1 and CDR2 from the germline V gene are MNHEY and SVGAGI. The length of the CDR3 is 14 residues. The ends were cut back, 0 bases at V and 3 bases at J, with 8 bases in the middle. The chain's CDR3 is CASSYSSGYYGYTF. CDR3 DNA: TGTGCCAGCAGTTACTCTTCGGGGTACTATGGCTACACCTTC.

The chain joins TRBV5-1 to TRBJ2-1; tentative D call: TRBD2 (7 bases). V lost 2 bases and J lost 4, with 13 bases in between. Germline CDR1 reads SGHRS; CDR2 reads YFSETQ. There are 15 residues in the CDR3. The CDR3: CASSLGGGEYNEQFF. In DNA form, the CDR3 reads TGCGCCAGCAGCTTAGGAGGGGGGGAGTACAATGAGCAGTTCTTC. Filled out from reference TRBV5-1 and TRBJ2-1, the complete variable domain reads KAGVTQTPRYLIKTRGQQVTLSCSPISGHRSVSWYQQTPGQGLQFLFEYFSETQRNKGNFPGRFSGRQFSNSRSEMNVSTLELGDSALYLCASSLGGGEYNEQFFGPGTRLTVL.

This clone was counted only a few times. V usage is TRBV6-6 and J usage is TRBJ2-1, with TRBD2 matching over 7 bases. The CDR3 totals 13 residues. Germline CDR1 is MNHNY and CDR2 is SVGAGI (reference sequence). J was trimmed by 7 bases and V by 7 bases; bases with no gene match: 7. The CDR3 protein is CASTPGGLNEQFF. The CDR3 DNA sequence: TGTGCCAGCACCCCGGGAGGATTAAATGAGCAGTTCTTC.

In this sample, this clone turned up a few times. J is TRBJ1-2 and V is TRBV5-6, with D tentatively TRBD1 (6 bases). Trimming shortened V by 2 bases and J by 8 bases, and 10 bases separated the two germline ends. CDR3 length equals 12 residues. Germline V gene data show CDR1 as SGHDT and CDR2 as YYEEEE. For the CDR3, the DNA is TGTGCCAGCAGCTTTACAGGGTACGGCTACACCTTC. This gives the protein CASSFTGYGYTF.

The rearrangement links TRBV7-9 to TRBJ2-3; 12 nucleotides agree with TRBD2. CDR3 size: 18 residues. J lost 4 bases, V lost 4 bases, and 12 bases had no gene match. CDR1 and CDR2 from the germline V gene are SEHNR and FQNEAQ (reference sequence). In DNA, the CDR3 is TGTGCCAGCAGCTCCCCTCACCGACTAGCGGGAGTCCCAGATACGCAGTATTTT. Its translation: CASSSPHRLAGVPDTQYF.

V gene TRBV5-6 combines with J gene TRBJ2-7; D is unresolved. Germline assignment: CDR1 SGHDT and CDR2 YYEEEE. CDR3 size: 12 residues. The ends were cut back, 1 base at V and 3 bases at J, with 5 bases in the middle. The DNA for the CDR3 is TGTGCCAGCAGCTTGTCTAACTACGAGCAGTACTTC. Protein product: CASSLSNYEQYF.